A selection of T cell receptor beta chains follows, all from one sample in a study of cytomegalovirus exposure and HLA in healthy donors. Profiled with immunoSEQ multiplex PCR; TCRdb holds only in-frame clones, not every one. The sample carries some 150,000 clones, 80% recorded once. The specimen sequenced was PBMCs. The receptors stem from a man between 25 and 39 years old in good health and CMV-seronegative. Both conserved end residues are part of each CDR3.

V,J,CDR3
TRBV19,TRBJ1-5,CASSIVPAQGAPSNQPQHF
TRBV15,TRBJ1-1,CATILDSMNTEAFF
TRBV6-5,TRBJ2-5,CASRPGQRGQETQYF
TRBV9,TRBJ2-3,CASSHPTSGSTDTQYF
TRBV5-5,TRBJ2-7,CASSLMTGSYEQYF
TRBV27,TRBJ1-6,CASSPRQGSGNSPLHF
TRBV4-1,TRBJ2-7,CASSQDKAGGLYEQYF
TRBV6-5,TRBJ1-5,CASSYGQGTQPQHF
TRBV11-2,TRBJ2-2,CASSSPEGLGTGELFF
TRBV25-1,TRBJ1-1,CASSAGLLNTEAFF
TRBV27,TRBJ2-1,CASRGQGAWDEQFF
TRBV28,TRBJ2-5,CASSPQGASEEQYF
TRBV28,TRBJ2-5,CASSRLGEETQYF
TRBV27,TRBJ2-3,CASSPDYRRADTQYF